The 28 T cell receptor beta chains below were found in one sample sequenced in a study of blood T cell repertoires in COVID-19. Generated by immunoSEQ multiplex PCR, the TCRdb table keeps only in-frame clones and is missing some. The sample consists of about 170,000 clones, around 88% of them appearing once. Sequencing was done on a sample of peripheral blood. These TCRs come from a woman in her sixties or seventies who had recovered from COVID-19.

The chain carries TRBV5-4 and TRBJ2-1; TRBD2 aligns across 10 bases. CDR1 SGHNT and CDR2 YYREEE come from the germline V gene (reference sequence). This CDR3 comprises 16 residues. Trimming removed 4 bases from V and 5 bases from J; junction bases left unmatched: 9. CDR3: CASSTVAGGGNNEQFF. In nucleotides, the CDR3 is TGTGCCAGCAGCACCGTAGCGGGAGGTGGGAACAATGAGCAGTTCTTC.

The gene calls are TRBV6-1 and TRBJ1-6, with 7 bases lining up with TRBD1. The length of the CDR3 is 14 residues. After removal of 7 bases from V and 4 bases from J, the junction contained 4 bases not matched to a gene. From germline, CDR1 is MNHNS and CDR2 SASEGT. The CDR3 region has the DNA TGTGCCAGCAATCAACAGGGGTATAATTCACCCCTCCACTTT. Translating it yields CASNQQGYNSPLHF.

This rearrangement joins TRBV6-6 to TRBJ1-1; D is possibly TRBD1 (5 bases). The germline V gene has CDR1 MNHNY and CDR2 SVGAGI (reference sequence). V was trimmed by 0 bases and J by 5 bases, leaving 16 bases between them. The CDR3 sequence is 16 residues long. The DNA of the CDR3 is TGTGCCAGCAGTTACTCGGGCTTTTGGGAGGGGACTGAAGCTTTCTTT. This sequence encodes CASSYSGFWEGTEAFF.

The sample holds a few counts of this clone. The rearrangement links TRBV5-1 to TRBJ2-1; D is perhaps TRBD2 (5 bases). CDR1 is SGHRS, CDR2 YFSETQ, per germline. V shed 4 bases and J shed 5 bases, with 13 bases lying between them. The CDR3 extends over 14 amino acids. CDR3 sequence reads: CASSPSGSDNEQFF. The CDR3 DNA is TGCGCCAGCAGCCCCAGCGGTTCTGACAATGAGCAGTTCTTC.

In regard to this clone: The same CDR3 also results from other DNA sequences found in this sample. The DNA of the CDR3 is TGTGCCAGCAGCCCCCGCGGCTATGGCTACACCTTC. It codes for CASSPRGYGYTF. The chain is built from TRBV28 and TRBJ1-2; no reliable D call. Trimming cost V 6 bases and J 4 bases, with 9 bases left between them. This CDR3 spans 12 amino acids. Germline V gives CDR1 MDHEN, CDR2 SYDVKM.

The chain employs TRBV18 and TRBJ2-7; D may be TRBD1 (7 bases). The CDR3 has 15 residues. Between the trimmed V and J ends, which lost 0 bases and 4 bases, there was a span of 13 bases. Germline V gene lookup returns CDR1 KGHSH and CDR2 LQKENI. The CDR3 here is CASSPPSAGGYEQYF. The CDR3, as DNA: TGTGCCAGCTCACCACCGTCGGCAGGGGGGTACGAGCAGTACTTC.

The chain uses TRBV11-3 and TRBJ2-1, with 8 nucleotides matching TRBD2. Germline CDR1 SGHNT, CDR2 YENEEA. V shed 1 base, J shed 10 bases, and the junction held 9 bases outside the gene matches. This CDR3 spans 15 amino acids. The CDR3 DNA reads TGTGCCAGCAGCTTAGCCGGGACTAGTTCCCCCGAGCAGTTCTTC. Amino acids: CASSLAGTSSPEQFF.

The J gene is TRBJ1-4, the V gene TRBV10-3; tentative D call: TRBD1 (5 bases). CDR1 is ENHRY and CDR2 is SYGVKD in the germline V gene. V was clipped by 2 bases and J by 7 bases, with 5 bases between them. The CDR3 has 12 amino acids. CDR3 residues: CAISERGEKLFF. CDR3 coding DNA: TGTGCCATCAGTGAGAGGGGTGAAAAACTGTTTTTT.

V usage is TRBV10-3 and J usage is TRBJ1-3; D unclear. Germline V gene sequence: CDR1 ENHRY, CDR2 SYGVKD. This CDR3 has 13 residues. V was shortened by 2 bases and J by 11 bases, with 13 bases between the two germline ends. The CDR3 DNA reads TGTGCCATCAGTGAGGCCGGAGGTAGCGCCATATATTTT. Amino acid sequence: CAISEAGGSAIYF.

This clone was seen just once. The chain links TRBV10-3 to TRBJ1-1; 10 nucleotides agree with TRBD1. The germline V gene has CDR1 ENHRY and CDR2 SYGVKD. V was clipped by 7 bases and J by 4 bases; unmatched bases: 6. CDR3 length: 14 amino acids. CDR3 coding DNA: TGTGCCATCAACCCGGGACAGGGGCCCACTGAAGCTTTCTTT. Its protein product is CAINPGQGPTEAFF.

The chain combines TRBV4-3 with TRBJ2-1; 8 bases align to TRBD2. Looked up from germline, CDR1 is LGHNA and CDR2 is YSLEER. This CDR3 is 18 amino acids long. V was pared by 0 bases and J by 4 bases, with 11 bases of the junction left unmatched. The DNA for the CDR3 is TGCGCCAGCAGCCAAGAATCCTCGGCGGGAGGTCGATACAATGAGCAGTTCTTC. Translating it yields CASSQESSAGGRYNEQFF.

This clone was seen once. The genes are TRBV18 and TRBJ2-7; 8 bases line up with TRBD1. This CDR3 has 13 residues. Unmatched junction bases numbered 5, after V lost 10 bases and J lost 0 bases. Germline V gene lookup returns CDR1 KGHSH and CDR2 LQKENI. The chain's CDR3 is CATGQGVSYEQYF. The CDR3 DNA reads as TGTGCCACCGGACAGGGCGTCTCCTACGAGCAGTACTTC.

In this sample, this clone turned up a few times. This chain connects TRBV11-2 to TRBJ1-1; D is perhaps TRBD1 (5 bases). V was cut by 4 bases and J by 7 bases, with 19 bases left in between. This CDR3 contains 15 residues. The germline CDR1 and CDR2 sequences are SGHAT and FQNNGV. The CDR3 DNA is TGTGCCAGCAGCTCCTGGGGGGGTAATAAGGGTGAAGCTTTCTTT. Its protein is CASSSWGGNKGEAFF.

CDR3 in DNA: TGTGCCAGTAGTACTAGCGGGGGCCCCTACAATGAGCAGTTCTTC. It encodes CASSTSGGPYNEQFF. The rearrangement joins TRBV19 to TRBJ2-1; 10 bases line up with TRBD2. The J segment lost 2 bases and the V segment lost 4 bases, leaving 2 bases of the junction unmatched. This CDR3 comprises 15 residues. From germline, CDR1 is LNHDA and CDR2 SQIVND (reference sequence).

The chain couples TRBV11-2 to TRBJ2-1; D unresolved. CDR3 size: 12 residues. Germline CDR1 is SGHAT and CDR2 is FQNNGV. Trimming took off 5 bases at V and 15 bases at J, with 17 bases between the two ends. In DNA form, the CDR3 reads TGTGCCAGCAGCCCGAGACGCAGGCTAAGGTTCTTC. It yields the protein CASSPRRRLRFF.

The chain joins TRBV19 to TRBJ2-5; 7 bases agree with TRBD2. The CDR3 length is 14 residues. CDR1 is LNHDA and CDR2 is SQIVND in the germline V gene (reference sequence). Trimming cost V 3 bases and J 5 bases; bases outside gene matches: 6. CDR3: CASSIRGVGETQYF. For the CDR3, the DNA is TGTGCCAGTAGTATTCGGGGGGTCGGGGAGACCCAGTACTTC.

This clone appeared once. The chain recombines TRBV12-3 or TRBV12-4 with TRBJ1-1; D remains unclear. The CDR3 runs to 12 residues. V lost 3 bases and J lost 1, with 3 bases in between. The CDR3 DNA reads TGTGCCAGCAGTTTCCAGAACACTGAAGCTTTCTTT. This sequence encodes CASSFQNTEAFF.

V is TRBV7-9 and J is TRBJ2-5; 12 nucleotides match TRBD1. CDR3 length equals 15 residues. Germline V gene lookup returns CDR1 SEHNR and CDR2 FQNEAQ (reference sequence). Losses at the gene ends were 3 bases for V and 4 bases for J; bases not matched to a gene: 3. This CDR3 reads CASSLGTGGRETQYF. The CDR3 DNA follows: TGTGCCAGCAGCTTGGGGACAGGGGGCAGAGAGACCCAGTACTTC. The full variable domain, in which reference TRBV7-9 and TRBJ2-5 provide the parts outside the CDR3, is DTGVSQNPRHKITKRGQNVTFRCDPISEHNRLYWYRQTLGQGPEFLTYFQNEAQLEKSRLLSDRFSAERPKGSFSTLEIQRTEQGDSAMYLCASSLGTGGRETQYFGPGTRLLVL.

This clone was seen a single time. This chain uses TRBV2 with TRBJ1-2; D is possibly TRBD1 (5 bases). This CDR3 has 12 amino acids. V lost 8 bases and J lost 4, with 11 bases in between. CDR1 is SNHLY and CDR2 is FYNNEI in the germline V gene. The CDR3 protein is CASPAGPYGYTF. CDR3 in DNA: TGTGCCAGCCCTGCAGGGCCCTATGGCTACACCTTC.

This clone was counted ten times or more. The V gene is TRBV7-2, the J gene TRBJ2-2, with D perhaps TRBD2 (6 bases). The CDR3 is 14 residues long. Looked up from germline, CDR1 is SGHTA and CDR2 is FQGNSA. The ends were cut back, 5 bases at V and 7 bases at J, with 14 bases in the middle. The CDR3 sequence is CASSRSGRGGELFF. The CDR3 coding sequence is TGTGCCAGCAGCCGCAGCGGGCGGGGCGGGGAGCTGTTTTTT.

There are many counts of this clone. The chain uses TRBV24-1 and TRBJ2-1, with 9 bases that match TRBD1. Germline V lookup: CDR1 KGHDR, CDR2 SFDVKD. This CDR3 contains 15 residues. J lost 1 base, V lost 7 bases, and 4 bases had no gene match. Written as DNA, the CDR3 is TGTGCCACCAGCGGCGGGACAGGGTCCTACAATGAGCAGTTCTTC. Residues: CATSGGTGSYNEQFF.

A few counts support this clone. The CDR3 protein is CASTTGGRGYTF. The CDR3 nucleotides are TGTGCCAGCACCACAGGGGGTCGTGGCTACACCTTC. The chain has TRBV3-1 (or the pseudogene TRBV3-2) and TRBJ1-2; 8 bases match TRBD1. Germline-derived CDR1 and CDR2 are LGHDT and YNNKEL (reference sequence). The CDR3 totals 12 residues. With 7 bases clipped from V and 7 bases from J, the junction kept 5 bases outside the gene matches.

This clone was detected only once. This chain links TRBV5-1 with TRBJ2-7; 7 positions match TRBD1. V shed 4 bases and J 6 bases; nucleotides not matched to a gene: 10. This CDR3 region has 14 residues. From germline, CDR1 is SGHRS and CDR2 YFSETQ. The DNA for the CDR3 is TGCGCCAGCAGCCCCCGGGACAGCTATAGCGAGCAGTACTTC. The encoded protein is CASSPRDSYSEQYF.

The CDR3 DNA reads TGTGCCAGCAGTGACGGTAATAGGGGTTCACCCCTCCACTTT. It codes for CASSDGNRGSPLHF. The chain employs TRBV6-4 and TRBJ1-6, with D maybe TRBD1 (5 bases). Deletions cut 2 bases from V and 9 bases from J, with 11 bases between. CDR1 and CDR2 from the germline V gene are MRHNA and SNTAGT. The CDR3 sequence is 14 residues long.

The chain uses TRBV30 and TRBJ1-1, with 7 bases fitting TRBD1. Trimming removed 0 bases from V and 6 bases from J; junction bases left unmatched: 10. The length of the CDR3 is 15 residues. The germline V gene encodes CDR1 GTSNPN and CDR2 SVGIG (reference sequence). The CDR3 sequence: CAWSVPRQGVPEAFF. The CDR3, as DNA: TGTGCCTGGAGTGTACCAAGGCAGGGGGTCCCTGAAGCTTTCTTT.

The chain is built from TRBV5-4 and TRBJ1-1, with D possibly matching TRBD1 (6 bases). V lost 3 bases to trimming and J lost 3 bases, with 15 bases between them. The germline CDR1 and CDR2 sequences are SGHNT and YYREEE (reference sequence). The CDR3 loop spans 15 amino acids. Here the CDR3 reads CASSSPRGGHTEAFF. For the CDR3, the DNA is TGTGCCAGCAGCTCCCCTAGGGGGGGCCACACTGAAGCTTTCTTT.

The V and J genes are TRBV5-6 and TRBJ1-2; the match to TRBD1 covers 8 bases. Germline CDR1 reads SGHDT; CDR2 reads YYEEEE. CDR3 size: 15 residues. J lost 4 bases, V lost 3 bases, and 8 bases had no gene match. The CDR3 DNA reads as TGTGCCAGCAGCTCAGGGGGCCACCAAAGCTATGGCTACACCTTC. Residues: CASSSGGHQSYGYTF.

The rearrangement uses TRBV11-2 and TRBJ1-6; D is perhaps TRBD1 (5 bases). V was trimmed by 5 bases and J by 14 bases, leaving 16 bases between them. Germline V CDR1 and CDR2: SGHAT, FQNNGV. This CDR3 is 13 amino acids long. DNA of the CDR3: TGTGCCAGCAGCGCTCGACAGCTCAGGTCCCTCCACTTT. As protein: CASSARQLRSLHF.